These 8 T cell receptor beta chains came from one sample sequenced in a study of T-cell reconstitution after alpha-beta-depleted transplantation in children. Preparation of the TCRbeta library was carried out with unique molecular identifiers. A single record per CDR3 protein comes from TCRdb applying MiXCR to the PCR reads. The table shows 530,000 or so distinct CDR3 sequences, with over 25% occurring only once. This sample comprised PBMCs, obtained before TCRalphabeta/CD19-depleted stem cell transplant. The receptors stem from a boy in the first two years of life with Wiskott-Aldrich syndrome, due to receive a stem cell transplant.

V and J are TRBV5-1 and TRBJ2-1; D might be TRBD2 (6 bases). In germline, CDR1 is SGHRS, CDR2 YFSETQ. The CDR3 runs to 16 residues. V dropped 2 bases and J dropped 0 bases, with 12 bases sitting between them. The CDR3 DNA reads as TGCGCCAGCAGCTTTTATGTGGGAGGCTCCTACAATGAGCAGTTCTTC. It specifies CASSFYVGGSYNEQFF. Full variable domain (outside the CDR3, taken from reference TRBV5-1 and TRBJ2-1): KAGVTQTPRYLIKTRGQQVTLSCSPISGHRSVSWYQQTPGQGLQFLFEYFSETQRNKGNFPGRFSGRQFSNSRSEMNVSTLELGDSALYLCASSFYVGGSYNEQFFGPGTRLTVL.

This clonotype was detected a few times. The J gene is TRBJ2-1, the V gene TRBV5-1; 10 positions match TRBD2. CDR1 is SGHRS, CDR2 YFSETQ, per germline. J lost 9 bases, V lost 3 bases, and 15 bases had no gene match. CDR3 length: 17 amino acids. The CDR3 sequence is CASSSRRAGGPVIEQFF. In nucleotides, the CDR3 is TGCGCCAGCAGCTCACGACGAGCGGGAGGGCCTGTGATTGAGCAGTTCTTC.

This clonotype was observed a handful of times. The chain uses TRBV5-1 and TRBJ2-7; the match to TRBD1 covers 10 bases. Per the germline V gene, CDR1 is SGHRS and CDR2 is YFSETQ. The CDR3 is 15 amino acids. J was trimmed by 5 bases and V by 4 bases; bases with no gene match: 9. The DNA for the CDR3 is TGCGCCAGCAGCCAGAGGACAGGGGGGGTGGACGAGCAGTACTTC. Its protein product is CASSQRTGGVDEQYF. Based on the CDR3 plus reference TRBV5-1 and TRBJ2-7, the full variable domain is KAGVTQTPRYLIKTRGQQVTLSCSPISGHRSVSWYQQTPGQGLQFLFEYFSETQRNKGNFPGRFSGRQFSNSRSEMNVSTLELGDSALYLCASSQRTGGVDEQYFGPGTRLTVT.

The chain has TRBV29-1 and TRBJ2-6; 8 bases agree with TRBD2. CDR3 size: 16 residues. V lost 4 bases and J lost 0; bases outside the gene matches: 5. Germline V gene sequence: CDR1 SQVTM, CDR2 ANQGSEA. The CDR3 DNA reads TGCAGCGTTGTTGCGGGAGGAAACTCTGGGGCCAACGTCCTGACTTTC. Its protein product is CSVVAGGNSGANVLTF.

The chain combines TRBV27 with TRBJ1-4; the D gene is possibly TRBD1 (6 bases). Trimming took off 5 bases at V and 8 bases at J, with 18 bases between the two ends. There are 15 residues in the CDR3. CDR1 and CDR2 from the germline V gene are MNHEY and SMNVEV (reference sequence). The DNA for the CDR3 is TGTGCCAGCAGTCCCTCGGGGGCGAAGGGGGAAAAACTGTTTTTT. Residues: CASSPSGAKGEKLFF.

The rearrangement uses TRBV2 and TRBJ2-1; no definite D call. CDR3 size: 14 residues. Germline CDR1 and CDR2: SNHLY and FYNNEI. V lost 3 bases, J lost 6 bases, and 12 bases lay in between. The CDR3 protein is CASSEGGPPNEQFF. In DNA form, the CDR3 reads TGTGCCAGCAGTGAGGGCGGACCCCCCAATGAGCAGTTCTTC.

The V and J genes are TRBV5-1 and TRBJ2-7; 11 bases fit TRBD2. V dropped 2 bases and J dropped 0; count of bases not matched to a gene: 7. This CDR3 is built from 17 residues. The germline gives CDR1 SGHRS, CDR2 YFSETQ. The CDR3 nucleotides read TGCGCCAGCAGCTTCCGACCCGGGACTAGCGGCTCCTACGAGCAGTACTTC. This gives the protein CASSFRPGTSGSYEQYF.

In this sample, this clonotype turned up a few times. J is TRBJ2-1 and V is TRBV10-3; 7 bases agree with TRBD1. The V segment lost 5 bases and the J segment 5 bases; nucleotides outside the gene matches: 9. This CDR3 has 15 amino acids. Germline lookup yields CDR1 ENHRY and CDR2 SYGVKD. The CDR3: CAISYDRALHNEQFF. CDR3 in DNA: TGTGCCATCAGTTACGACAGGGCCCTCCACAATGAGCAGTTCTTC.